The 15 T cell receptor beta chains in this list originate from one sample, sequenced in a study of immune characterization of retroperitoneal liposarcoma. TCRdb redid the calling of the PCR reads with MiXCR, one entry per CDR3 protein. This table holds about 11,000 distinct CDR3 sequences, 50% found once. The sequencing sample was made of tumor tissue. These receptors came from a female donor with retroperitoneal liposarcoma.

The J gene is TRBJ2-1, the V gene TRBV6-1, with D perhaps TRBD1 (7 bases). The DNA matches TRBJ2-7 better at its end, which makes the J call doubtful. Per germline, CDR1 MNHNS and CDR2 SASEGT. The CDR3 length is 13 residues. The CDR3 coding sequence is TGTGCCAGCAGGGTCAGGGGGGAAGGTGAGCAGTACTTC. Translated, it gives CASRVRGEGEQYF.

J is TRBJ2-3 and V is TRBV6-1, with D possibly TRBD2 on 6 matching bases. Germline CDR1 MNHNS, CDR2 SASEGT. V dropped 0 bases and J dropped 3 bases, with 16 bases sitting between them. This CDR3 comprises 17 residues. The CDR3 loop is CASSEARGPFITDTQYF. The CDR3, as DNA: TGTGCCAGCAGTGAAGCGCGGGGCCCCTTTATAACAGATACGCAGTATTTT.

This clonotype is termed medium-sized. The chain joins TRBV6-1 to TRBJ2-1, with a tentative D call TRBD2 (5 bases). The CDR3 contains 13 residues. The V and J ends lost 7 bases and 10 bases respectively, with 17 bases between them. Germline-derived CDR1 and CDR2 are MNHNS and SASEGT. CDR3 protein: CASKSASKREQFF. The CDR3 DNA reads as TGTGCCAGCAAAAGCGCCTCTAAGCGGGAGCAGTTCTTC.

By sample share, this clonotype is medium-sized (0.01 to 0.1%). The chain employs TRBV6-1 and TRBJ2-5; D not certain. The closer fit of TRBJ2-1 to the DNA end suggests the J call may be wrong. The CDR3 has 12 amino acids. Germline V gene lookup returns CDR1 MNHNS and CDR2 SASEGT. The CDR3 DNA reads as TGTGCCAGCAGTTATAACCAAGAGACCCAGTTCTTC. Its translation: CASSYNQETQFF.

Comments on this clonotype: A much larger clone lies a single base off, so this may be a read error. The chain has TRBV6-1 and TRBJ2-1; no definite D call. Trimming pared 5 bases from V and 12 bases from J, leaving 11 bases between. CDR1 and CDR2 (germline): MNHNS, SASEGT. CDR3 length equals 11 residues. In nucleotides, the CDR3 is TGTGCCAGCAGTTATGCGGATGCGCAGTTCTTC. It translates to CASSYADAQFF.

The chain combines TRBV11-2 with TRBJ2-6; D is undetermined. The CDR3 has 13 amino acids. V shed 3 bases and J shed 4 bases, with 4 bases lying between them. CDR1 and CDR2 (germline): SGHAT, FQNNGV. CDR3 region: CASSFSGANVLTF. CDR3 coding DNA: TGTGCCAGCAGCTTTTCGGGGGCCAACGTCCTGACTTTC. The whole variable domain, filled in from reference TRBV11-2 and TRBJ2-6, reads EAGVAQSPRYKIIEKRQSVAFWCNPISGHATLYWYQQILGQGPKLLIQFQNNGVVDDSQLPKDRFSAERLKGVDSTLKIQPAKLEDSAVYLCASSFSGANVLTFGAGSRLTVL.

The CDR3 region is CASSDSMSTDTQYF. In DNA, the CDR3 is TGTGCCAGCAGTGACTCCATGAGCACAGATACGCAGTATTTT. The chain recombines TRBV6-4 with TRBJ2-3; no clear D. Per the germline V gene, CDR1 is MRHNA and CDR2 is SNTAGT. The CDR3 has 14 amino acids. V lost 0 bases to trimming and J lost 0 bases, with 4 bases between them.

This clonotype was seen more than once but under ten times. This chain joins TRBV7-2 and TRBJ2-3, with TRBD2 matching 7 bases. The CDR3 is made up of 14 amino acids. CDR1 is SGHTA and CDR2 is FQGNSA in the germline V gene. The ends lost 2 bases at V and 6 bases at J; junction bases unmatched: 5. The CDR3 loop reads CASSLWGLSDTQYF. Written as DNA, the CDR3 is TGTGCCAGCAGCTTATGGGGACTATCCGATACGCAGTATTTT. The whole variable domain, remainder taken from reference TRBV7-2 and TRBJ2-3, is GAGVSQSPSNKVTEKGKDVELRCDPISGHTALYWYRQSLGQGLEFLIYFQGNSAPDKSGLPSDRFSAERTGGSVSTLTIQRTQQEDSAVYLCASSLWGLSDTQYFGPGTRLTVL.

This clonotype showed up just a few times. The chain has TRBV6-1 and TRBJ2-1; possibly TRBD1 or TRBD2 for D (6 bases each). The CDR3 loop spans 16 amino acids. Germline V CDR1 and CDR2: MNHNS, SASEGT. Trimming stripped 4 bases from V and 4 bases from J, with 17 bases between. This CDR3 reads CASSVGTAGHYNEQFF. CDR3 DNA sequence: TGTGCCAGCAGTGTTGGTACGGCGGGACATTACAATGAGCAGTTCTTC.

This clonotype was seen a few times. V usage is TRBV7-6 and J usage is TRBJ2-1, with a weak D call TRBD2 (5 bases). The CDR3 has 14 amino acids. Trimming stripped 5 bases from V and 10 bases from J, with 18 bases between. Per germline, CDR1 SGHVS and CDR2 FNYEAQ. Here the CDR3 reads CASSPEGLAYEQFF. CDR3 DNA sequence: TGTGCCAGCAGCCCCGAAGGCCTAGCCTACGAGCAGTTCTTC.

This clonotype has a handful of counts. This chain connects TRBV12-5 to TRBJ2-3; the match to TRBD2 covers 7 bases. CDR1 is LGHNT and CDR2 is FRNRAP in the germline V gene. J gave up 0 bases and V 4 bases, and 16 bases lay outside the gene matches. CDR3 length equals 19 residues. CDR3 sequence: CASGSRAGVGSKSTDTQYF. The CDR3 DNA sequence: TGTGCTAGTGGTTCCAGGGCGGGAGTTGGGTCAAAAAGCACAGATACGCAGTATTTT.

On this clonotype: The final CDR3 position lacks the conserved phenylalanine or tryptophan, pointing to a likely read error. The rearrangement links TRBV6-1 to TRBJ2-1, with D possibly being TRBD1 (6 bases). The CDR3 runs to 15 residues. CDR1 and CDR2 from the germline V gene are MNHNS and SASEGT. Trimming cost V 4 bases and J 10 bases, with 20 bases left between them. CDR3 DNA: TGTGCCAGCAGTGCCGGACAGTCGTTTTCCTACGAGCAGTTCTGC. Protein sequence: CASSAGQSFSYEQFC.

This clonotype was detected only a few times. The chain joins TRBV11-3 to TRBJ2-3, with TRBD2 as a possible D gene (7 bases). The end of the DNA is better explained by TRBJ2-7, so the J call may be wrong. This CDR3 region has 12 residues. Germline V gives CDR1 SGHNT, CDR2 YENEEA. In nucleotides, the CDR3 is TGTGCCATCCGCGGAGGGGGGGACGAGCAGTACTTC. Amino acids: CAIRGGGDEQYF.

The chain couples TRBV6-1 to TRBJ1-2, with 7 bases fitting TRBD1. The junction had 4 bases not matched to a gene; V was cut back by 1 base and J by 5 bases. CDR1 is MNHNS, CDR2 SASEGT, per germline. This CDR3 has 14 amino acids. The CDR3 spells CASSEGTGLYGYTF. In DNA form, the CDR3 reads TGTGCCAGCAGTGAAGGGACAGGTCTATATGGCTACACCTTC.

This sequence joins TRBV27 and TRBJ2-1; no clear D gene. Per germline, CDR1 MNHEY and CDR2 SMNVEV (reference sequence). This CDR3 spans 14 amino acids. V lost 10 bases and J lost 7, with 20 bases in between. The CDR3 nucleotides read TGTGCCAACAGCGTGCAAAGGAATCGGAATGAGCAGTTCTTC. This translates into CANSVQRNRNEQFF.